These 9 T cell receptor beta chains were sequenced from one sample in a study of blood T cell repertoires in COVID-19. TCRdb keeps only in-frame clones here, not all; method: immunoSEQ multiplex PCR. The sample comprises 400,000 to 450,000 clones, around nine tenths of which are singletons, and around 1.5% rests with the top ten. The specimen was peripheral blood. Receptors originate from a woman in her thirties or forties with COVID-19, enrolled during active disease.

The chain uses TRBV27 and TRBJ2-2, with TRBD1 matching over 8 bases. The CDR3 spans 17 residues. With V trimmed by 5 bases and J by 4 bases, 12 bases remained unmatched. Germline CDR1 is MNHEY and CDR2 is SMNVEV (reference sequence). For the CDR3, the DNA is TGTGCCAGCAGTCCTTCAGGGGGCGCCTATGGCACCGGGGAGCTGTTTTTT. Encoded protein: CASSPSGGAYGTGELFF.

V and J are TRBV10-1 and TRBJ1-5; 7 bases are a match to TRBD1. This CDR3 contains 12 residues. The germline gives CDR1 WNHNN, CDR2 SYGVQD (reference sequence). With V trimmed by 5 bases and J by 16 bases, 11 bases remained unmatched. The CDR3: CASSRSGTACHF. DNA for the CDR3: TGCGCCAGCAGTAGGTCCGGGACAGCCTGCCATTTT.

This chain connects TRBV7-2 to TRBJ2-7; possibly TRBD1 for D (6 bases). The CDR3 covers 14 residues. Trimming removed 5 bases from V and 0 bases from J, with 11 bases in between. Germline loops: CDR1 SGHTA, CDR2 FQGNSA. CDR3 amino acids: CASSPGQSSYEQYF. CDR3 bases: TGTGCCAGCAGCCCCGGACAGAGCTCCTACGAGCAGTACTTC.

The V call is TRBV6-2 or TRBV6-3, the J call TRBJ2-3; 13 bases are shared with TRBD2. Trimming removed 4 bases from V and 7 bases from J; junction bases left unmatched: 5. Germline values: CDR1 MNHEY, CDR2 SVGEGT. CDR3 length: 15 residues. CDR3 in DNA: TGTGCCAGCAGTTTTGGGACTAGCGGGATATATACGCAGTATTTT. The encoded protein is CASSFGTSGIYTQYF.

V usage is TRBV28 and J usage is TRBJ1-1, with a weak D call TRBD1 (6 bases). The CDR3 covers 14 residues. Germline CDR1 reads MDHEN; CDR2 reads SYDVKM. The germline V and J ends were trimmed by 7 bases and 4 bases, with 16 bases remaining between them. The CDR3 is CASKVAGVGTEAFF. CDR3 in DNA: TGTGCCAGCAAAGTTGCAGGGGTGGGCACTGAAGCTTTCTTT.

This sequence joins TRBV4-1 and TRBJ2-3; 7 bases map to TRBD2. Germline lookup yields CDR1 MGHRA and CDR2 YSYEKL. V was clipped by 1 base and J by 4 bases; unmatched bases: 11. This CDR3 comprises 17 residues. The CDR3 DNA is TGCGCCAGCAGCCAAGCAATGGGAGGGGTCGGAGCAGATACGCAGTATTTT. This encodes CASSQAMGGVGADTQYF.

To note about this clone: The junction departs from the called germline gene at one end, perhaps through a read error. The V and J genes are TRBV6-1 and TRBJ2-2; 11 bases map to TRBD2. The germline CDR1 and CDR2 sequences are MNHNS and SASEGT. This CDR3 region has 16 residues. CDR3 in DNA: TGTGCCAGCTGTGAGCTAGCGGGGGGAAACACCGGGGAGCTGTTTTTT. This translates into CASCELAGGNTGELFF.

The V call is TRBV27, the J call TRBJ2-1; 8 bases align to TRBD1. Germline CDR1 is MNHEY and CDR2 is SMNVEV (reference sequence). This CDR3 is built from 15 residues. With V trimmed by 0 bases and J by 11 bases, 9 bases remained unmatched. CDR3 loop: CASSLSRTGWGQQFF. The CDR3 DNA is TGTGCCAGCAGTTTATCGAGGACAGGGTGGGGGCAGCAGTTCTTC.

The rearrangement joins TRBV28 to TRBJ2-1; TRBD2 matches at 11 bases. This CDR3 is built from 14 residues. The V gene end was trimmed by 3 bases and the J gene end by 7 bases; junction bases not matched to a gene: 2. Germline CDR1 and CDR2: MDHEN and SYDVKM. The CDR3 nucleotides are TGTGCCAGCAGTTTTGCTAGCGGGAGGAATGAGCAGTTCTTC. Its translation is CASSFASGRNEQFF.